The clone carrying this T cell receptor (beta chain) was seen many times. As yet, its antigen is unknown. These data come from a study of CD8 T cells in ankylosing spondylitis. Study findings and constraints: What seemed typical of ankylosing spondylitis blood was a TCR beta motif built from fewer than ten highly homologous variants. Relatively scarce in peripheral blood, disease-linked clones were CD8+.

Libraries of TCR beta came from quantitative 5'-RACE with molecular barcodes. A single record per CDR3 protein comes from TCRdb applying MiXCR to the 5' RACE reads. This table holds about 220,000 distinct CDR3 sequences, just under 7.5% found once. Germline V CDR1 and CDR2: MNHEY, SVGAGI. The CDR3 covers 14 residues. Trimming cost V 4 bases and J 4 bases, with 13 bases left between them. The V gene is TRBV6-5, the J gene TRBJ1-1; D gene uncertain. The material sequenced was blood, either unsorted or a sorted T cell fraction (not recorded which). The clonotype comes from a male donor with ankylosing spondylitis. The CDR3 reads CASSFSGPGTEAFF. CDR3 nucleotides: TGTGCCAGCAGTTTCTCGGGTCCGGGCACTGAAGCTTTCTTT.